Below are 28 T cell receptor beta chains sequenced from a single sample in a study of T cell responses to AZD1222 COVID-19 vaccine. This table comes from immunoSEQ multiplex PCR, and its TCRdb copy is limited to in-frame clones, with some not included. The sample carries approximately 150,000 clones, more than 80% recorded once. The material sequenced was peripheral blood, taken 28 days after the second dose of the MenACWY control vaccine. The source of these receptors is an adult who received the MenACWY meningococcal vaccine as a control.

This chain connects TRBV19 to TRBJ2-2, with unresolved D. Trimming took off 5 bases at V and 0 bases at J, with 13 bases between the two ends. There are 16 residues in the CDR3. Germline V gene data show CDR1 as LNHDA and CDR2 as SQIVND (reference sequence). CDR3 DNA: TGTGCCAGTAGTGTCGGGCCGAAAACGAACACCGGGGAGCTGTTTTTT. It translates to CASSVGPKTNTGELFF.

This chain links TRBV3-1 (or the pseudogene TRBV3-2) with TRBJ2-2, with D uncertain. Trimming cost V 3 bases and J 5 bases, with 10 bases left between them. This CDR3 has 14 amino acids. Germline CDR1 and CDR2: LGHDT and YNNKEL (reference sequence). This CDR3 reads CASSHTTETGELFF. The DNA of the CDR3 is TGTGCCAGCAGCCATACGACCGAGACCGGGGAGCTGTTTTTT.

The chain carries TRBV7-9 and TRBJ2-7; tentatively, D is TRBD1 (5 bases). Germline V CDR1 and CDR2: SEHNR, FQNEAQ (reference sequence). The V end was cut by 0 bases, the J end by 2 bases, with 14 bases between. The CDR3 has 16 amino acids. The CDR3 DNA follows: TGTGCCAGCAGCTTAGCGGGTACAGGATCGCCCTACGAGCAGTACTTC. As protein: CASSLAGTGSPYEQYF.

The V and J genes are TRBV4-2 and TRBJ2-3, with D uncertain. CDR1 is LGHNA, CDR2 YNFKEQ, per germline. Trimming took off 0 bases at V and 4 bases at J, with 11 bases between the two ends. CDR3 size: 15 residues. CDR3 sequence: CASSQEGRLADTQYF. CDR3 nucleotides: TGTGCCAGCAGCCAAGAGGGCAGGCTCGCAGATACGCAGTATTTT.

The CDR3 DNA sequence: TGTGCCAGCAGTAAGCGGACGACGACCTACGAGCAGTACTTC. This translates into CASSKRTTTYEQYF. V gene TRBV27 combines with J gene TRBJ2-7; D is perhaps TRBD2 (5 bases). Trimming removed 5 bases from V and 2 bases from J, with 13 bases in between. The CDR3 runs to 14 residues. Germline V CDR1 and CDR2: MNHEY, SMNVEV (reference sequence).

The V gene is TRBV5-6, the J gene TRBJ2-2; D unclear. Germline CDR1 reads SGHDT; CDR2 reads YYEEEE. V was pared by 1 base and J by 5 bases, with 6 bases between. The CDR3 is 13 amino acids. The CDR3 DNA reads TGTGCCAGCAGCTTGATGCAGACCGGGGAGCTGTTTTTT. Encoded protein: CASSLMQTGELFF.

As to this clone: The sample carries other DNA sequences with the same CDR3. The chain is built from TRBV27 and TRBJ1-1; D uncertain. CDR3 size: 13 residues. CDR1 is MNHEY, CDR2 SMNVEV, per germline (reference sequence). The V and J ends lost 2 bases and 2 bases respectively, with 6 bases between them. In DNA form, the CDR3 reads TGTGCCAGCAGTTTAACGGCTAACACTGAAGCTTTCTTT. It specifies CASSLTANTEAFF.

CDR3 in amino acids: CASDQGFGQPQHF. In DNA form, the CDR3 reads TGTGCCAGCGATCAGGGTTTCGGTCAGCCCCAGCATTTT. The V and J genes are TRBV2 and TRBJ1-5; TRBD1 might be the D (5 bases). The CDR3 is 13 amino acids. The V end was cut by 8 bases, the J end by 6 bases, with 14 bases between. The germline V gene encodes CDR1 SNHLY and CDR2 FYNNEI. Combining the CDR3 with reference TRBV2 and TRBJ1-5 gives the whole variable domain EPEVTQTPSHQVTQMGQEVILRCVPISNHLYFYWYRQILGQKVEFLVSFYNNEISEKSEIFDDQFSVERPDGSNFTLKIRSTKLEDSAMYFCASDQGFGQPQHFGDGTRLSIL.

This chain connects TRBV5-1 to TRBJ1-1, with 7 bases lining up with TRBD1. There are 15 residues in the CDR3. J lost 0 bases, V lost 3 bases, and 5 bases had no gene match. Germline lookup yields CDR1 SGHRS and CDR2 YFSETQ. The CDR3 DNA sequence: TGCGCCAGCAGCTGGACAGGCGATATGAACACTGAAGCTTTCTTT. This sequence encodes CASSWTGDMNTEAFF.

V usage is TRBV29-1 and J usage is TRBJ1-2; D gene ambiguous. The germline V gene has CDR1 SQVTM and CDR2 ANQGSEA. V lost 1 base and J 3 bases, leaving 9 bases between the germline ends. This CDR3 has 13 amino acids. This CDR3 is CSVEGGQYYGYTF. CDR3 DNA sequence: TGCAGCGTTGAAGGTGGGCAGTACTATGGCTACACCTTC.

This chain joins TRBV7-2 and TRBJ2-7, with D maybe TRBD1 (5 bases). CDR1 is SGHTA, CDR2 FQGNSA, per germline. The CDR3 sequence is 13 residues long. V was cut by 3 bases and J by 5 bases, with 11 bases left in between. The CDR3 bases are TGTGCCAGCAGCTTCACCCAGGACAACGAGCAGTACTTC. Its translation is CASSFTQDNEQYF.

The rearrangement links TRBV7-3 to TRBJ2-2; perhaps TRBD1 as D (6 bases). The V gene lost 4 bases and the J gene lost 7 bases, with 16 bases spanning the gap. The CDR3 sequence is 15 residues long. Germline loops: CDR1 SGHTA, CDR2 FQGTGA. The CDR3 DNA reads TGTGCCAGCAGCTCCCAAAACAGGGCGAACGGGGAGCTGTTTTTT. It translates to CASSSQNRANGELFF.

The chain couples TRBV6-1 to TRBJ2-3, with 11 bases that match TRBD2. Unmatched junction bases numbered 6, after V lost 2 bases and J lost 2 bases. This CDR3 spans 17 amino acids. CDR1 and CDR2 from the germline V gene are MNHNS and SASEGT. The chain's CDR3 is CASSESPTSGNTDTQYF. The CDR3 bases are TGTGCCAGCAGTGAATCCCCGACTAGCGGGAACACAGATACGCAGTATTTT.

CDR3 DNA: TGTGCCAGTGGAACCGGGCAGGGAGTCAATCAGCCCCAGCATTTT. It specifies CASGTGQGVNQPQHF. This chain joins TRBV19 and TRBJ1-5; tentative D call: TRBD1 (5 bases). V lost 8 bases and J 3 bases, leaving 17 bases between the germline ends. Per germline, CDR1 LNHDA and CDR2 SQIVND (reference sequence). CDR3 length: 15 residues.

CDR3 residues: CASSPRQGLGEKLFF. CDR3 DNA: TGCGCCAGCAGCCCGCGACAGGGGTTAGGTGAAAAACTGTTTTTT. The chain employs TRBV4-1 and TRBJ1-4; 8 positions match TRBD1. The V gene's germline CDR1 is MGHRA and CDR2 YSYEKL. The length of the CDR3 is 15 residues. The junction had 8 bases not matched to a gene; V was cut back by 4 bases and J by 7 bases.

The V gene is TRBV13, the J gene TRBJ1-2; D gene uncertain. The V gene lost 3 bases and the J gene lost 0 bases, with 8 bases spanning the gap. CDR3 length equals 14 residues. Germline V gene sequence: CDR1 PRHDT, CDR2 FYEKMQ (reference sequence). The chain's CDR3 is CASSFMKPNYGYTF. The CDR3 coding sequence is TGTGCCAGCAGCTTTATGAAACCTAACTATGGCTACACCTTC.

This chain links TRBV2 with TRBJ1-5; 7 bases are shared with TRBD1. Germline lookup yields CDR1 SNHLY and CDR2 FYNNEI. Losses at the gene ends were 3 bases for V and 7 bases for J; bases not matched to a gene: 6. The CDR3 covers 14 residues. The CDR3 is CASSDRGTGQPQHF. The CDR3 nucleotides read TGTGCCAGCAGTGACAGGGGGACGGGACAGCCCCAGCATTTT.

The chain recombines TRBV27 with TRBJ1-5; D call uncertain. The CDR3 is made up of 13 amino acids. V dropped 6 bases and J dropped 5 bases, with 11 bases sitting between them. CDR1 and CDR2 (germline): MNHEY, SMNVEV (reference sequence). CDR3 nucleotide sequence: TGTGCCAGCAGACCCCACGGGGATCAGCCCCAGCATTTT. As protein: CASRPHGDQPQHF.

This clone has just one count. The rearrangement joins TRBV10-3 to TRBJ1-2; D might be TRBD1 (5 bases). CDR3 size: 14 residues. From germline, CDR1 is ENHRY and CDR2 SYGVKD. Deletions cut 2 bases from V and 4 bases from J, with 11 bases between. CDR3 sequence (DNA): TGTGCCATCAGTGAGCGGGCAGGGTCCTATGGCTACACCTTC. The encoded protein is CAISERAGSYGYTF.

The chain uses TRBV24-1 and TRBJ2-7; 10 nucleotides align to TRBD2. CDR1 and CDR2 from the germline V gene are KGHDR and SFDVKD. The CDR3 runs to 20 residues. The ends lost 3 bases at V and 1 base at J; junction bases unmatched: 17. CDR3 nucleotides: TGTGCCACCAGTGATATTGGTCCTAGCGGGAGTGCGCACTTTTCCTACGAGCAGTACTTC. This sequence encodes CATSDIGPSGSAHFSYEQYF.

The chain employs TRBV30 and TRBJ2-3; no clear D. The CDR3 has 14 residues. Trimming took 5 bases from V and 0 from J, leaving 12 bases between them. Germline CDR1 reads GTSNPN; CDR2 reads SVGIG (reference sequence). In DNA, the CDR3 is TGTGCCTGGGAGCCGGTCTCTAGCACAGATACGCAGTATTTT. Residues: CAWEPVSSTDTQYF.

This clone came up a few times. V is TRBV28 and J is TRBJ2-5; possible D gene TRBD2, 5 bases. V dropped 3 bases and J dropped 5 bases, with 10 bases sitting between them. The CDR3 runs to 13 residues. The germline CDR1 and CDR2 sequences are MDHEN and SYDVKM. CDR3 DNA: TGTGCCAGCAGTTTTACCGGGGAGGAGACCCAGTACTTC. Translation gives CASSFTGEETQYF.

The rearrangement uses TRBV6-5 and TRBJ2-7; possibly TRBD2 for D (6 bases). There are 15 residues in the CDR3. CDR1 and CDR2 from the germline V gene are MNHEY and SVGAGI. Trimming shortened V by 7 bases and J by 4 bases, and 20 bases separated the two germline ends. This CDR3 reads CASTILPGGEYEQYF. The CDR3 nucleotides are TGTGCCAGCACCATACTACCGGGCGGGGAGTACGAGCAGTACTTC.

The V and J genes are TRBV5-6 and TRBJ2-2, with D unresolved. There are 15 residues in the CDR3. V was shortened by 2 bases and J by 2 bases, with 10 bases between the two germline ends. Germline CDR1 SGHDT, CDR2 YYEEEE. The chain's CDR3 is CASSFWELNTGELFF. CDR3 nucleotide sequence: TGTGCCAGCAGCTTTTGGGAACTCAACACCGGGGAGCTGTTTTTT.

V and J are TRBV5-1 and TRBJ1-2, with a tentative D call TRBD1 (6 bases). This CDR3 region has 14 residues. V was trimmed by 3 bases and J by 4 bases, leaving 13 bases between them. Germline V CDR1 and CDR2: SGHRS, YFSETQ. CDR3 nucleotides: TGCGCCAGCAGCTCGGACAGTCTCCTCTATGGCTACACCTTC. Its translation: CASSSDSLLYGYTF.

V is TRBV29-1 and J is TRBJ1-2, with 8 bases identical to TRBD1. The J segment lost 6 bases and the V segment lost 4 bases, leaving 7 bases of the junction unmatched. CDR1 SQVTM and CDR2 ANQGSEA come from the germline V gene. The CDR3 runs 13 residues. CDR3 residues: CSVVTRGLNGYTF. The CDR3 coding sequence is TGCAGCGTTGTGACCAGGGGGCTAAATGGCTACACCTTC.

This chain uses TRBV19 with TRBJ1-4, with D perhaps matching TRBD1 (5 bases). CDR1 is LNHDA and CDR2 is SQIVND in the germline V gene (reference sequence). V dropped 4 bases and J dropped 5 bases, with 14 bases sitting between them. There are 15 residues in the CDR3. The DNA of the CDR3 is TGTGCCAGTAGTACCATGGCCAGGGTGAATGAAAAACTGTTTTTT. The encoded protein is CASSTMARVNEKLFF.

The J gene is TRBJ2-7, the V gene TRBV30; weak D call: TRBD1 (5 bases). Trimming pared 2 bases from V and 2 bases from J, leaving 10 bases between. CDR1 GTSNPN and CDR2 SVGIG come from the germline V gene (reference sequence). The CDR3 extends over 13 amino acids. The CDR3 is CAWSWGPTYEQYF. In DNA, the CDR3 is TGTGCCTGGAGTTGGGGCCCCACCTACGAGCAGTACTTC.